This T cell receptor beta chain derives from a study of T cells after yellow fever vaccination. Study results and limitations: The CD4 compartment and the CD8 compartment contained a small share of clonotypes in common.

As regards this clonotype: No antigen is known for it.

TCRdb itself ran the 5' RACE reads through MiXCR, one entry per CDR3 protein. Seen here are about 300,000 distinct CDR3 sequences, around 6.8% observed once, and the top ten hold about 18%. Sequencing was performed on PBMCs, taken more than 35 days after the first yellow fever vaccination. This sequence was found in a man between 18 and 35 years old who received the YFV17D yellow fever vaccine.

CDR3 region: CASSRLAGPSLNEQFF. CDR3 in DNA: TGTGCCAGCAGTAGACTAGCGGGGCCCTCCCTTAATGAGCAGTTCTTC. The chain uses TRBV27 and TRBJ2-1, with 11 bases lining up with TRBD2. Germline V gene sequence: CDR1 MNHEY, CDR2 SMNVEV (reference sequence). The CDR3 runs to 16 residues. V lost 5 bases to trimming and J lost 7 bases; unmatched junction nucleotides: 10.